This entry concerns a single TCR beta chain. Its antigen is still unknown. The data are from a study of T cell responses to AZD1222 COVID-19 vaccine. At the level of the study: It was second doses at about 4 or about 12 weeks that were pooled. Study-wide results and caveats: White British ancestry dominated among donors, who included more females, and clonal diversity was possibly underestimated. Close to half of spike-specific TCRs reportedly recognize unmutated variant regions. Vaccine-related CD4 TCRs covered spike, predominating at 160-218 and 743-854.

The assay was immunoSEQ multiplex PCR, and TCRdb's table has in-frame clones only and misses some. The sample yields approximately 97,000 clones, roughly 84% seen once. Trimming left V 0 bases short and J 8 bases short, with 10 bases between. This CDR3 comprises 13 residues. CDR1 MNHNS and CDR2 SASEGT come from the germline V gene. Sequences were derived from peripheral blood, sampled on day 0 of AZD1222 vaccination. The chain carries TRBV6-1 and TRBJ1-2, with a tentative D call TRBD1 (5 bases). This receptor was identified in an adult in good health. CDR3 nucleotide sequence: TGTGCCAGCAGTGAAGCGATGGGGACCGGCTACACCTTC. Its translation: CASSEAMGTGYTF.